A selection of T cell receptor beta chains follows, all from one sample in a study of blood T cell repertoires in COVID-19. Here immunoSEQ multiplex PCR was the method, and the copy in TCRdb shows in-frame clones only, minus some. This sample has around 170,000 clones, with approximately 79% found just once. The sequenced material came from peripheral blood. Every receptor here comes from a woman older than 75 with acute or convalescent COVID-19. CDR3s include the opening cysteine and the closing phenylalanine or tryptophan. A D gene is named only where the DNA matches it firmly. Size is omitted from some rows. Given values are once, few, many or a class for expanded clones.

v_call	clone_size	j_call	d_call	cdr3_aa	cdr3_nt
TRBV6-4	.	TRBJ2-6	.	CASSERFSGANVLTF	TGTGCCAGCAGTGAGCGATTTTCTGGGGCCAACGTCCTGACTTTC
TRBV19	.	TRBJ2-1	.	CASSPSSAYNEQFF	TGTGCCAGTAGTCCCTCGAGCGCGTACAATGAGCAGTTCTTC
TRBV19	few	TRBJ1-1	TRBD1	CATKGGQGITEAFF	TGTGCCACAAAGGGGGGACAGGGGATCACTGAAGCTTTCTTT
TRBV27	few	TRBJ1-2	.	CASRAHDRQPYTF	TGTGCCAGCAGGGCCCATGACAGGCAGCCCTACACCTTC
TRBV5-1	.	TRBJ1-2	.	CASSPQGFSGYTF	TGCGCCAGCAGCCCACAGGGCTTCTCTGGCTACACCTTC
TRBV30	.	TRBJ2-1	TRBD2	CACRAGTSGRNEQFF	TGTGCCTGCCGTGCCGGGACTAGCGGGAGGAATGAGCAGTTCTTC
TRBV7-9	.	TRBJ1-1	.	CASSSQPDGRKNTEAFF	TGTGCCAGCAGCTCCCAGCCCGATGGGAGGAAGAACACTGAAGCTTTCTTT
TRBV28	.	TRBJ2-7	.	CASTLPGKHEQYF	TGTGCCAGCACCCTCCCGGGGAAGCACGAGCAGTACTTC
TRBV7-2	.	TRBJ1-2	.	CASRPGTTYGYTF	TGTGCCAGCAGACCCGGGACAACGTATGGCTACACCTTC
TRBV7-9	.	TRBJ1-2	.	CASSPVEGSYGYTF	TGTGCCAGCAGCCCTGTCGAGGGAAGCTATGGCTACACCTTC
TRBV5-1	.	TRBJ2-1	TRBD2	CASSSGLATYNEQFF	TGCGCCAGCAGCTCGGGACTAGCAACCTACAATGAGCAGTTCTTC
TRBV10-3	few	TRBJ2-3	.	CAIRPTSTDTQYF	TGTGCCATCAGGCCGACTAGCACAGATACGCAGTATTTT
TRBV5-1	.	TRBJ1-2	.	CASSLGGIDYGYTF	TGCGCCAGCAGCCTCGGGGGGATCGACTATGGCTACACCTTC
TRBV7-3	.	TRBJ1-4	.	CASSDMRGEKLFF	TGTGCCAGCAGCGATATGCGCGGTGAAAAACTGTTTTTT
TRBV29-1	.	TRBJ2-3	TRBD2	CSVPRGASGSGTDTQYF	TGCAGCGTTCCTAGGGGGGCTAGCGGGAGTGGGACAGATACGCAGTATTTT
TRBV6-4	.	TRBJ2-3	.	CASSDWAGVTDTQYF	TGTGCCAGCAGTGATTGGGCAGGGGTCACAGATACGCAGTATTTT
TRBV3-1/TRBV3-2	.	TRBJ2-5	.	CASSQVRGQETQYF	TGTGCCAGCAGCCAAGTCAGGGGTCAAGAGACCCAGTACTTC
TRBV6-5	.	TRBJ2-7	TRBD1	CASSMVAGGPYEQYF	TGTGCCAGCAGTATGGTGGCAGGGGGTCCCTACGAGCAGTACTTC
TRBV27	.	TRBJ2-7	TRBD1	CASSIGQGADEQYF	TGTGCCAGCAGTATAGGACAGGGGGCGGACGAGCAGTACTTC
TRBV12-3/TRBV12-4	once	TRBJ1-4	.	CASSRQEVHKLFF	TGTGCCAGCAGTCGACAGGAGGTCCACAAACTGTTTTTT
TRBV9	.	TRBJ2-5	.	CASSVNSWGSQETQYF	TGTGCCAGCAGCGTAAATAGCTGGGGCAGCCAAGAGACCCAGTACTTC
TRBV6-1	.	TRBJ2-3	TRBD2	CASSATLAGASTDTQYF	TGTGCCAGCAGTGCCACTTTAGCGGGAGCAAGCACAGATACGCAGTATTTT
TRBV12-2	.	TRBJ1-5	.	CASLHRVSNQPQHF	TGTGCAAGTCTCCACAGGGTAAGCAATCAGCCCCAGCATTTT
TRBV11-2	.	TRBJ2-7	.	CASSLVVASSYEQYF	TGTGCCAGCAGCTTAGTCGTGGCTTCCTCCTACGAGCAGTACTTC
TRBV11-2	.	TRBJ2-1	TRBD1	CATMTGGQGSYNEQFF	TGTGCCACCATGACAGGGGGGCAGGGGTCCTACAATGAGCAGTTCTTC
TRBV3-1/TRBV3-2	.	TRBJ1-1	TRBD1	CASSQAGQGGTEAFF	TGTGCCAGCAGCCAAGCCGGACAGGGGGGAACTGAAGCTTTCTTT
TRBV18	.	TRBJ1-1	.	CASSPGPLRDAFF	TGTGCCAGCTCACCGGGCCCCCTAAGAGATGCTTTCTTT
TRBV27	.	TRBJ1-1	TRBD1	CASSLSTGDPEAFF	TGTGCCAGCAGCTTGAGCACAGGGGACCCAGAAGCTTTCTTT
TRBV7-8	.	TRBJ2-7	.	CASSPSREQYF	TGTGCCAGCAGCCCTAGTCGGGAGCAGTACTTC
TRBV4-1	.	TRBJ2-7	.	CASSPGTGAYEQYF	TGCGCCAGCAGCCCCGGGACTGGAGCCTACGAGCAGTACTTC
TRBV4-1	few	TRBJ2-1	TRBD2	CASSRGGSYNEQFF	TGCGCCAGCAGCCGAGGCGGGAGTTACAATGAGCAGTTCTTC
TRBV6-2/TRBV6-3	once	TRBJ1-5	.	CASSASGAFQPQHF	TGTGCCAGCAGTGCTTCTGGGGCCTTTCAGCCCCAGCATTTT
TRBV24-1	.	TRBJ2-7	TRBD2	CATSDTGLGTYEQYF	TGTGCCACCAGTGATACGGGACTAGGTACCTACGAGCAGTACTTC
TRBV7-2	.	TRBJ2-1	.	CASSLSGAGSPNEQFF	TGTGCCAGCAGCTTATCAGGGGCCGGGTCCCCCAATGAGCAGTTCTTC
TRBV11-2	.	TRBJ1-6	TRBD1	CASSMTGNSPLHF	TGTGCCAGCAGCATGACAGGGAATTCACCCCTCCACTTT
TRBV23-1	.	TRBJ2-7	.	CASSRGDKHYEQYF	TGCGCCAGCAGCCGAGGGGACAAGCACTACGAGCAGTACTTC
TRBV5-1	.	TRBJ2-2	TRBD1	CASSLQGTGETGELFF	TGCGCCAGCAGCTTGCAGGGGACAGGAGAAACCGGGGAGCTGTTTTTT
TRBV24-1	few	TRBJ1-5	.	CATNRGPPLADQPQHF	TGTGCCACCAATAGGGGACCTCCCTTAGCGGATCAGCCCCAGCATTTT
TRBV28	few	TRBJ1-4	.	CASSGRDEKLFF	TGTGCCAGCAGTGGGAGGGATGAAAAACTGTTTTTT
TRBV19	few	TRBJ2-7	TRBD1	CASKVRDRAYYEQYF	TGTGCCAGTAAAGTCCGGGACAGGGCCTACTACGAGCAGTACTTC
TRBV5-1	.	TRBJ2-3	TRBD2	CASRTSGIGDTQYF	TGCGCCAGCAGAACTAGCGGGATCGGAGATACGCAGTATTTT
TRBV18	once	TRBJ2-2	.	CASSPPSTGELFF	TGTGCCAGCTCACCACCCTCTACCGGGGAGCTGTTTTTT
TRBV10-2	.	TRBJ2-5	TRBD2	CASSEGLAGGSETQYF	TGCGCCAGCAGTGAAGGGTTGGCGGGAGGCTCAGAGACCCAGTACTTC
TRBV27	.	TRBJ1-2	.	CASSTAGQGIYGYTF	TGTGCCAGCAGTACCGCTGGGCAGGGGATCTATGGCTACACCTTC